Each of the 28 T cell receptor beta chains below was sequenced from the same sample in a study of PD-L1 blockade in urothelial cancer. Indicated time point: peripheral blood 6 weeks after treatment start. Measured with immunoSEQ multiplex PCR; TCRdb has only the in-frame clones, and not every one. The data contain fewer than 30,000 clones, about 85% of them singletons. The sequences come from PBMCs, collected around atezolizumab (anti-PD-L1) treatment. The receptors stem from a man between 65 and 79 years old with urothelial cancer.

V usage is TRBV2 and J usage is TRBJ2-7, with D possibly TRBD2 on 6 matching bases. Germline CDR1 reads SNHLY; CDR2 reads FYNNEI. The CDR3 has 13 amino acids. V lost 1 base, J lost 2 bases, and 6 bases lay in between. CDR3 protein: CASSEGGAYEQYF. In DNA form, the CDR3 reads TGTGCCAGCAGTGAAGGGGGGGCCTACGAGCAGTACTTC.

J is TRBJ1-2 and V is TRBV5-1; TRBD1 agrees at 9 bases. The germline V gene encodes CDR1 SGHRS and CDR2 YFSETQ. CDR3 size: 15 residues. V trimming: 5 bases; J trimming: 1 base; junction bases outside the gene matches: 6. The CDR3 loop is CASRLQGAVNYGYTF. The CDR3 DNA reads as TGCGCCAGCAGATTACAGGGGGCGGTTAACTATGGCTACACCTTC.

CDR3 in DNA: TGTGCCAGCAGCTTGGCCTTAGCGGGGGCCACAGATACGCAGTATTTT. This codes for CASSLALAGATDTQYF. The chain carries TRBV7-2 and TRBJ2-3, with 9 bases that match TRBD2. This CDR3 is 16 amino acids long. After removal of 3 bases from V and 2 bases from J, the junction contained 6 bases not matched to a gene. In germline, CDR1 is SGHTA, CDR2 FQGNSA.

V gene TRBV4-2 combines with J gene TRBJ1-1; TRBD1 aligns across 8 bases. Germline CDR1 is LGHNA and CDR2 is YNFKEQ. The CDR3 totals 15 residues. V shed 2 bases, J shed 1 base, and the junction held 3 bases outside the gene matches. CDR3 bases: TGTGCCAGCAGCCAATTCGGGACAGGGAACACTGAAGCTTTCTTT. Amino acid sequence: CASSQFGTGNTEAFF.

The chain is built from TRBV5-1 and TRBJ1-2, with TRBD1 matching 10 bases. The CDR3 loop spans 13 amino acids. Trimming took 3 bases from V and 8 from J; bases not matched to a gene: 4. The germline gives CDR1 SGHRS, CDR2 YFSETQ. CDR3 nucleotide sequence: TGCGCCAGCAGCTGGGGGACAGGGGTCGGCTACACCTTC. Translated, it gives CASSWGTGVGYTF. The full variable domain, in which reference TRBV5-1 and TRBJ1-2 provide the parts outside the CDR3, is KAGVTQTPRYLIKTRGQQVTLSCSPISGHRSVSWYQQTPGQGLQFLFEYFSETQRNKGNFPGRFSGRQFSNSRSEMNVSTLELGDSALYLCASSWGTGVGYTFGSGTRLTVV.

The rearrangement uses TRBV28 and TRBJ2-2, with a possible D match to TRBD1 (5 bases). CDR3 length: 15 amino acids. Germline V gene sequence: CDR1 MDHEN, CDR2 SYDVKM. V shed 4 bases and J shed 5 bases, with 14 bases lying between them. CDR3 region: CASSYSQGRTGELFF. DNA for the CDR3: TGTGCCAGCAGTTATAGCCAGGGTCGTACCGGGGAGCTGTTTTTT. The complete variable domain, with remaining parts taken from reference TRBV28 and TRBJ2-2, reads DVKVTQSSRYLVKRTGEKVFLECVQDMDHENMFWYRQDPGLGLRLIYFSYDVKMKEKGDIPEGYSVSREKKERFSLILESASTNQTSMYLCASSYSQGRTGELFFGEGSRLTVL.

This clone has only one observation. The chain combines TRBV21-1 with TRBJ2-5; TRBD1, the table's D call, lacks a check against the DNA. TRBV21-1 is a recognized pseudogene. The CDR3 consists of 16 residues. The CDR3 nucleotides are TGTGCCAGCAGCAAATTCCGACCAAGGGGAACGGAGACCCAGTACTTC. Amino acid sequence: CASSKFRPRGTETQYF.

The chain combines TRBV4-1 with TRBJ2-5; 13 nucleotides line up with TRBD2. J gave up 3 bases and V 4 bases, and 5 bases lay outside the gene matches. This CDR3 region has 16 residues. CDR1 is MGHRA, CDR2 YSYEKL, per germline. CDR3 sequence reads: CASSPYGLAGEETQYF. In DNA form, the CDR3 reads TGCGCCAGCAGCCCCTACGGACTAGCGGGGGAAGAGACCCAGTACTTC.

The rearrangement uses TRBV5-1 and TRBJ1-3; D not certain. CDR1 and CDR2 from the germline V gene are SGHRS and YFSETQ. The ends were cut back, 7 bases at V and 1 base at J, with 12 bases in the middle. The CDR3 has 14 amino acids. The CDR3 loop reads CASSPGSSGNTIYF. Here the CDR3 DNA reads TGCGCCAGCTCCCCAGGTTCATCTGGAAACACCATATATTTT.

J is TRBJ1-1 and V is TRBV27; no clear D gene. The CDR3 consists of 14 residues. The V end lost 3 bases, the J end lost 0 bases, and 8 bases lay between the germline ends. Germline assignment: CDR1 MNHEY and CDR2 SMNVEV (reference sequence). DNA of the CDR3: TGTGCCAGCAGTTTGACACCTCTGAACACTGAAGCTTTCTTT. Protein sequence: CASSLTPLNTEAFF.

The chain is built from TRBV5-4 and TRBJ2-1; D might be TRBD2 (6 bases). The length of the CDR3 is 15 residues. V was clipped by 4 bases and J by 2 bases, with 13 bases between them. Germline assignment: CDR1 SGHNT and CDR2 YYREEE (reference sequence). The CDR3 reads CASSTYGGAYNEQFF. CDR3 nucleotide sequence: TGTGCCAGCAGCACCTACGGAGGGGCCTACAATGAGCAGTTCTTC. The full variable domain, rest sourced from reference TRBV5-4 and TRBJ2-1, is ETGVTQSPTHLIKTRGQQVTLRCSSQSGHNTVSWYQQALGQGPQFIFQYYREEENGRGNFPPRFSGLQFPNYSSELNVNALELDDSALYLCASSTYGGAYNEQFFGPGTRLTVL.

The chain is built from TRBV7-2 and TRBJ1-2; D ambiguous. Trimming left V 1 base short and J 6 bases short, with 9 bases between. The CDR3 has 13 amino acids. CDR1 is SGHTA, CDR2 FQGNSA, per germline. The CDR3: CASSLGFGDGYTF. The DNA of the CDR3 is TGTGCCAGCAGCTTAGGGTTCGGGGATGGCTACACCTTC.

The genes are TRBV6-5 and TRBJ1-2; D call uncertain. CDR3 length: 14 residues. Trimming pared 5 bases from V and 1 base from J, leaving 11 bases between. Germline CDR1 is MNHEY and CDR2 is SVGAGI. The CDR3 nucleotides read TGTGCCAGCAGTCGGGTGAACCTTAACTATGGCTACACCTTC. This translates into CASSRVNLNYGYTF.

The chain employs TRBV5-4 and TRBJ2-2, with 9 bases aligning to TRBD2. Germline values: CDR1 SGHNT, CDR2 YYREEE (reference sequence). The CDR3 consists of 17 residues. V dropped 3 bases and J dropped 9; count of bases not matched to a gene: 15. CDR3 sequence: CASSSLSGNSGGRELFF. CDR3 sequence (DNA): TGTGCCAGCAGCTCTTTATCCGGAAATAGCGGGGGTCGGGAGCTGTTTTTT.

The rearrangement uses TRBV6-1 and TRBJ2-5; D gene unclear. The CDR3 length is 11 residues. The germline gives CDR1 MNHNS, CDR2 SASEGT. V lost 6 bases, J lost 4 bases, and 6 bases lay in between. CDR3: CASSGLETQYF. CDR3 coding DNA: TGTGCCAGCAGCGGTCTAGAGACCCAGTACTTC.

The gene calls are TRBV4-2 and TRBJ1-4; D may be TRBD1 (6 bases). Per germline, CDR1 LGHNA and CDR2 YNFKEQ. V lost 3 bases and J 7 bases, leaving 15 bases between the germline ends. This CDR3 is 15 amino acids long. This CDR3 is CASSQVQGGVEKLFF. The CDR3 DNA reads as TGTGCCAGCAGCCAGGTACAGGGAGGGGTTGAAAAACTGTTTTTT.

V usage is TRBV5-1 and J usage is TRBJ2-2, with a possible D match to TRBD2 (5 bases). The CDR3 is 16 amino acids. V dropped 4 bases and J dropped 4 bases, with 17 bases sitting between them. Germline lookup yields CDR1 SGHRS and CDR2 YFSETQ. The CDR3 reads CASSLLGRRVTGELFF. The DNA of the CDR3 is TGCGCCAGCAGCCTACTGGGTAGGCGGGTCACCGGGGAGCTGTTTTTT. Supplemented by reference TRBV5-1 and TRBJ2-2, the full variable domain reads KAGVTQTPRYLIKTRGQQVTLSCSPISGHRSVSWYQQTPGQGLQFLFEYFSETQRNKGNFPGRFSGRQFSNSRSEMNVSTLELGDSALYLCASSLLGRRVTGELFFGEGSRLTVL.

The chain recombines TRBV4-3 with TRBJ2-1; 12 nucleotides agree with TRBD2. Per germline, CDR1 LGHNA and CDR2 YSLEER. V was clipped by 6 bases and J by 8 bases; unmatched bases: 8. CDR3 size: 15 residues. The DNA for the CDR3 is TGCGCCAGCAGTCCGGGACTAGCGGGCTATTATGAGCAGTTCTTC. It is translated as CASSPGLAGYYEQFF.

This clone was recorded a few times. V gene TRBV19 combines with J gene TRBJ1-1; 11 bases align to TRBD1. The V gene end was trimmed by 6 bases and the J gene end by 4 bases; junction bases not matched to a gene: 10. This CDR3 has 16 amino acids. The germline V gene has CDR1 LNHDA and CDR2 SQIVND (reference sequence). CDR3 protein: CASRRPGQGVGTEAFF. DNA for the CDR3: TGTGCCAGTAGGCGTCCGGGACAGGGGGTTGGCACTGAAGCTTTCTTT.

CDR3 loop: CASSPLAGANLLQETQYF. DNA of the CDR3: TGTGCCAGCAGTCCACTAGCGGGGGCTAACTTATTACAAGAGACCCAGTACTTC. The chain is built from TRBV27 and TRBJ2-5; 11 bases line up with TRBD2. This CDR3 has 18 amino acids. V shed 5 bases and J 2 bases; nucleotides not matched to a gene: 13. Germline values: CDR1 MNHEY, CDR2 SMNVEV (reference sequence).

V gene TRBV7-9 combines with J gene TRBJ2-1; D call uncertain. Germline V gene data show CDR1 as SEHNR and CDR2 as FQNEAQ (reference sequence). V gave up 4 bases and J gave up 1 base, with 5 bases separating them. This CDR3 region has 13 residues. The CDR3 DNA is TGTGCCAGCAGCTCGGGTTCCTACAATGAGCAGTTCTTC. Its translation: CASSSGSYNEQFF.

V usage is TRBV29-1 and J usage is TRBJ1-2, with D possibly matching TRBD1 (6 bases). Germline V gives CDR1 SQVTM, CDR2 ANQGSEA. This CDR3 spans 11 amino acids. V lost 7 bases and J lost 10, with 16 bases in between. The CDR3 region has the DNA TGCAGCGCAGGGGACACAAACGACTACACCTTC. Translated: CSAGDTNDYTF.

The rearrangement joins TRBV9 to TRBJ1-5; the match to TRBD1 covers 10 bases. The V and J ends lost 3 bases and 3 bases, in that order; junction bases with no gene match: 3. The CDR3 sequence is 15 residues long. CDR1 and CDR2 (germline): SGDLS, YYNGEE. This CDR3 reads CASSEGTGDNQPQHF. CDR3 bases: TGTGCCAGCAGCGAGGGGACAGGGGACAATCAGCCCCAGCATTTT.

The rearrangement links TRBV13 to TRBJ2-7; possibly TRBD2 for D (7 bases). Trimming removed 5 bases from V and 4 bases from J, with 18 bases in between. The CDR3 is 15 residues long. Germline assignment: CDR1 PRHDT and CDR2 FYEKMQ (reference sequence). The CDR3 DNA follows: TGTGCCAGCAGCCGGACCCGGGGGGCCGGATACGAGCAGTACTTC. Translation gives CASSRTRGAGYEQYF.

The chain employs TRBV7-8 and TRBJ2-5; weak D call: TRBD2 (5 bases). Germline CDR1 SGHVS, CDR2 FQNEAQ. CDR3 size: 13 residues. Trimming removed 2 bases from V and 7 bases from J, with 11 bases in between. CDR3 protein: CASSLRLLGTQYF. The CDR3 DNA reads as TGTGCCAGCAGCTTAAGACTATTGGGGACCCAGTACTTC.

This chain connects TRBV7-2 to TRBJ1-2, with 11 bases matching TRBD1. The CDR3 totals 15 residues. Germline V gives CDR1 SGHTA, CDR2 FQGNSA. The J segment lost 4 bases and the V segment lost 5 bases, leaving 6 bases of the junction unmatched. CDR3 sequence: CASSLGQGASYGYTF. Here the CDR3 DNA reads TGTGCCAGCAGCCTCGGACAGGGGGCGAGCTATGGCTACACCTTC.

CDR3 protein: CASSFGGLAGTSADTQYF. In DNA, the CDR3 is TGTGCCAGCAGCTTCGGTGGACTAGCGGGTACCTCGGCAGATACGCAGTATTTT. The chain has TRBV7-3 and TRBJ2-3, with 11 bases identical to TRBD2. CDR1 and CDR2 from the germline V gene are SGHTA and FQGTGA. The CDR3 is made up of 18 amino acids. The V and J ends lost 3 bases and 4 bases, in that order; junction bases with no gene match: 12. Based on the CDR3 plus reference TRBV7-3 and TRBJ2-3, the full variable domain is GAGVSQTPSNKVTEKGKYVELRCDPISGHTALYWYRQSLGQGPEFLIYFQGTGAADDSGLPNDRFFAVRPEGSVSTLKIQRTERGDSAVYLCASSFGGLAGTSADTQYFGPGTRLTVL.

The chain recombines TRBV6-5 with TRBJ2-7; tentatively, D is TRBD2 (6 bases). V was shortened by 0 bases and J by 0 bases, with 9 bases between the two germline ends. The CDR3 covers 15 residues. The germline gives CDR1 MNHEY, CDR2 SVGAGI. The CDR3 DNA sequence: TGTGCCAGCAGTTACTCTAGCGGTAGCTCCTACGAGCAGTACTTC. Translation: CASSYSSGSSYEQYF.